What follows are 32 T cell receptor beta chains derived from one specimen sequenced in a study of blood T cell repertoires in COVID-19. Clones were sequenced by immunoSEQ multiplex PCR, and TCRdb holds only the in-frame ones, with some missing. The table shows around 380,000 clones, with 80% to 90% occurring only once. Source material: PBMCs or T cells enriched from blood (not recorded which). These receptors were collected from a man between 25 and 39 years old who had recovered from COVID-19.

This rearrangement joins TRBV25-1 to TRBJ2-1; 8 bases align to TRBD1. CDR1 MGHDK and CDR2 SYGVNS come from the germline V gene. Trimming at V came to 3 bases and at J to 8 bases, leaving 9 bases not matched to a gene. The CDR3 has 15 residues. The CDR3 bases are TGTGCCAGCAGTGACGACAGGGGAATTGAGGATGAGCAGTTCTTC. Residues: CASSDDRGIEDEQFF.

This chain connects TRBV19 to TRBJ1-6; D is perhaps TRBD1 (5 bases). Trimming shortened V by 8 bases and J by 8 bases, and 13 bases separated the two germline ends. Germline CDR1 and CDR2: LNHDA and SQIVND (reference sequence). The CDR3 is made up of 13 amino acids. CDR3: CASARGGDSPLHF. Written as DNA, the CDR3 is TGTGCCAGTGCCCGTGGAGGGGATTCACCCCTCCACTTT.

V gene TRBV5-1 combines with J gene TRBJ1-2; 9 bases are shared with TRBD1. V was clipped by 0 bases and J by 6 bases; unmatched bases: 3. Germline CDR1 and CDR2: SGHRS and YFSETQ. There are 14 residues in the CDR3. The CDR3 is CASSLGTGVDGYTF. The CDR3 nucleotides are TGCGCCAGCAGCTTGGGGACAGGGGTGGATGGCTACACCTTC.

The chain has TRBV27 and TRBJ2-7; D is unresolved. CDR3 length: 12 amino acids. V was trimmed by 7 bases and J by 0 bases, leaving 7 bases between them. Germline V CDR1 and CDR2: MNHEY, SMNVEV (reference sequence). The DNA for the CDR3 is TGTGCCAGCAACTGGAGCTCCTACGAGCAGTACTTC. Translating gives CASNWSSYEQYF.

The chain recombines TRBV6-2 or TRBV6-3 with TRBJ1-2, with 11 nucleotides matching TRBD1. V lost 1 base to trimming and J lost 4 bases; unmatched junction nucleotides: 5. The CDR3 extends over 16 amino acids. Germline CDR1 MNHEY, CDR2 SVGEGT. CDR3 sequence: CASSYFRTGGSYGYTF. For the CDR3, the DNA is TGTGCCAGCAGTTACTTCAGGACAGGGGGCTCCTATGGCTACACCTTC.

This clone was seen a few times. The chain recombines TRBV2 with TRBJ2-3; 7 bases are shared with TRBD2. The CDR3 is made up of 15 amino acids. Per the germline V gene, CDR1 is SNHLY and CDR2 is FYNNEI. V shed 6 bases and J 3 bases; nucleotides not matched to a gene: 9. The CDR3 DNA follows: TGTGCCAGCAGCCGAGGACTAGAAGGGACAGATACGCAGTATTTT. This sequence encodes CASSRGLEGTDTQYF. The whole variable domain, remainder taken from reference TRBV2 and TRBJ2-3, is EPEVTQTPSHQVTQMGQEVILRCVPISNHLYFYWYRQILGQKVEFLVSFYNNEISEKSEIFDDQFSVERPDGSNFTLKIRSTKLEDSAMYFCASSRGLEGTDTQYFGPGTRLTVL.

This CDR3 reads CASSSGQLQETQYF. Here the CDR3 DNA reads TGCGCCAGCAGCTCGGGACAGCTCCAAGAGACCCAGTACTTC. The rearrangement joins TRBV5-1 to TRBJ2-5; 7 nucleotides align to TRBD1. Losses at the gene ends were 3 bases for V and 1 base for J; bases not matched to a gene: 3. Germline loops: CDR1 SGHRS, CDR2 YFSETQ. The CDR3 spans 14 residues.

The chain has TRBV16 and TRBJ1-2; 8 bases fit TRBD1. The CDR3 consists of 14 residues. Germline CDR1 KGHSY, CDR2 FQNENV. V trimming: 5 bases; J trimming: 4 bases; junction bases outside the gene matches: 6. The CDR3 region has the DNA TGTGCCAGCAGCTCCCCGGGACAGGCCTATGGCTACACCTTC. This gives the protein CASSSPGQAYGYTF.

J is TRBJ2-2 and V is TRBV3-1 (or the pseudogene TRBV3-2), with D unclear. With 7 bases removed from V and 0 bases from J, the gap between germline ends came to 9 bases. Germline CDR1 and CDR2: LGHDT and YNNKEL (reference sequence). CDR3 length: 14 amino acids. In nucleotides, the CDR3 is TGTGCCAGCAAGGCGGCTTCGAACACCGGGGAGCTGTTTTTT. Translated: CASKAASNTGELFF.

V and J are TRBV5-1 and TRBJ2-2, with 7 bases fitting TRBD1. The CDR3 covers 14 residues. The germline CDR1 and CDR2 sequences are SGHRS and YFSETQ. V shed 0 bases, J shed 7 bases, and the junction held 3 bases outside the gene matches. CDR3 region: CASSLGGGNGELFF. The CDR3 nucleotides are TGCGCCAGCAGCTTGGGAGGGGGCAACGGGGAGCTGTTTTTT.

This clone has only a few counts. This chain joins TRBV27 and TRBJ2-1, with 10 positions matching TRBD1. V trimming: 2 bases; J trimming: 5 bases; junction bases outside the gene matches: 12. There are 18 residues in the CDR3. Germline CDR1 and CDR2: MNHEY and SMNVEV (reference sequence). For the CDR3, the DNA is TGTGCCAGCAGTTTAAGTTATGACGGGACAGGGGACCACAATGAGCAGTTCTTC. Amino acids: CASSLSYDGTGDHNEQFF.

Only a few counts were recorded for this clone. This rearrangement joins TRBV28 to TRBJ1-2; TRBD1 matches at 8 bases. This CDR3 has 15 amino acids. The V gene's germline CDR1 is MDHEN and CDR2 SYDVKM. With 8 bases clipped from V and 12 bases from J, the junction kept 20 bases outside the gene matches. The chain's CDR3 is CASRTHGRGQVTNTF. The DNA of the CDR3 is TGTGCCAGCCGTACCCATGGTCGGGGACAGGTTACTAACACCTTC.

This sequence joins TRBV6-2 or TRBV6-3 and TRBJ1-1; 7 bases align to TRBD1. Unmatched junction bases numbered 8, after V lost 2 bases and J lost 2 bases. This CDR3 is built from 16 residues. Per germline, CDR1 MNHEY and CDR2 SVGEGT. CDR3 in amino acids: CASSYPRQGLNTEAFF. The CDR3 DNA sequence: TGTGCCAGCAGTTACCCTAGACAGGGCCTAAACACTGAAGCTTTCTTT.

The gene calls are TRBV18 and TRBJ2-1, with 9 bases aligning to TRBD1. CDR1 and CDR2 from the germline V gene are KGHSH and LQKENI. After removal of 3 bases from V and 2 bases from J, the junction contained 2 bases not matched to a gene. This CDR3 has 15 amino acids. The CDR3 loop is CASSPTGGTYNEQFF. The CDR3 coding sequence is TGTGCCAGCTCACCGACAGGGGGAACCTACAATGAGCAGTTCTTC.

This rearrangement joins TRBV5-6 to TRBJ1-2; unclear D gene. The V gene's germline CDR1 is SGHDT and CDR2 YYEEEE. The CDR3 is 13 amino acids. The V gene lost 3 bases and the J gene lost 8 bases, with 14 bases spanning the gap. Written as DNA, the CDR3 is TGTGCCAGCAGCTGGCCCCGCGGCGGGGGCTACACCTTC. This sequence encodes CASSWPRGGGYTF.

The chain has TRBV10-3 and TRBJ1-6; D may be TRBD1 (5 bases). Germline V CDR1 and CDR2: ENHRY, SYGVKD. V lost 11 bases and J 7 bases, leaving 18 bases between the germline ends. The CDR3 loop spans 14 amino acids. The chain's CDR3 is CASRDSGGNSPLHF. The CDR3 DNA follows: TGTGCCTCTCGCGATTCTGGGGGGAATTCACCCCTCCACTTT.

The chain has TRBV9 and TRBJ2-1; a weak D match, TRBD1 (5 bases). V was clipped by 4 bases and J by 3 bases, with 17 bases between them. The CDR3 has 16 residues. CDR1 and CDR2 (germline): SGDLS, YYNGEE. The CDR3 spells CASSPQGQGFYNEQFF. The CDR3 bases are TGTGCCAGCAGCCCTCAAGGCCAGGGATTCTACAATGAGCAGTTCTTC.

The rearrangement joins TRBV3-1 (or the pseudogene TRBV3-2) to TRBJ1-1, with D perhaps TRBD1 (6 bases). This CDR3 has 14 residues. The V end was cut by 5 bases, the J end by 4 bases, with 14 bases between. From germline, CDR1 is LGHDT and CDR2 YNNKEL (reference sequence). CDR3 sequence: CASSDFPGATEAFF. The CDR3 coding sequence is TGTGCCAGCAGCGATTTCCCAGGGGCCACTGAAGCTTTCTTT.

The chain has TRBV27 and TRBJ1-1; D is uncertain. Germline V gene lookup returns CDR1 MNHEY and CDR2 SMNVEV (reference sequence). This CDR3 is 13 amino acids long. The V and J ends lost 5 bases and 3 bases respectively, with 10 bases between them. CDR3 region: CASSASRDTEAFF. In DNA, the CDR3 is TGTGCCAGCAGTGCCTCGAGGGACACTGAAGCTTTCTTT.

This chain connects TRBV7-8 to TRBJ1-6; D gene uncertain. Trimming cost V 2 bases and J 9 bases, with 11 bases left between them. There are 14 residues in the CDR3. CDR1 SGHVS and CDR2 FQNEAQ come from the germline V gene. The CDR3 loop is CASSLNFVSSPLHF. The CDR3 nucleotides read TGTGCCAGCAGCTTAAACTTTGTCTCTTCACCCCTCCACTTT. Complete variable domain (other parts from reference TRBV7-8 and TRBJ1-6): GAGVSQSPRYKVAKRGQDVALRCDPISGHVSLFWYQQALGQGPEFLTYFQNEAQLDKSGLPSDRFFAERPEGSVSTLKIQRTQQEDSAVYLCASSLNFVSSPLHFGNGTRLTVT.

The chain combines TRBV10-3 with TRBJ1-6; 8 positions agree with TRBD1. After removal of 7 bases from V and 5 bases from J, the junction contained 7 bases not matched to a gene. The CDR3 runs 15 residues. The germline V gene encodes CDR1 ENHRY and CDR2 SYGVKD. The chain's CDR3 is CAITPGQGDNSPLHF. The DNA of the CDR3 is TGTGCCATCACCCCTGGACAGGGAGATAATTCACCCCTCCACTTT.

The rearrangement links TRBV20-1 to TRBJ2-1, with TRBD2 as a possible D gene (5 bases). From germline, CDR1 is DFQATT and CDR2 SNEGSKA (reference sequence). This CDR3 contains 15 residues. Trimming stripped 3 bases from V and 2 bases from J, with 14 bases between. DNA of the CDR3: TGCAGTGCTAGTATCGGGGAAAGGACCTACAATGAGCAGTTCTTC. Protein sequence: CSASIGERTYNEQFF.

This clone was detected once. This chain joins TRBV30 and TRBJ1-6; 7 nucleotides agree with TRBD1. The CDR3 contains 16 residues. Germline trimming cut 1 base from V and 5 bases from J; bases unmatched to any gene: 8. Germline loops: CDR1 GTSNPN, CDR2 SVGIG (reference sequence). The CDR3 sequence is CAWSADDRADNSPLHF. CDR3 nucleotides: TGTGCCTGGAGTGCAGACGACAGGGCTGATAATTCACCCCTCCACTTT.

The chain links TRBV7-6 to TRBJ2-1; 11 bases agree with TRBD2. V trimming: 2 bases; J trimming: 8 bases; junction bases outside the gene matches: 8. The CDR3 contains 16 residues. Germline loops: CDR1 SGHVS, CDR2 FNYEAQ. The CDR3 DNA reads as TGTGCCAGCAGCTTATCCCACCTACTAGCGGGGGATGAGCAGTTCTTC. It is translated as CASSLSHLLAGDEQFF.

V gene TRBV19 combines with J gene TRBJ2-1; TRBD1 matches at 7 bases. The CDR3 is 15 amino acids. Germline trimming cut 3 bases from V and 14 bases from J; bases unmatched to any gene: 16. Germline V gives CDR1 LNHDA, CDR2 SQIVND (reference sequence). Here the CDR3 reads CASSMGVGTDKVKFF. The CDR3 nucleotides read TGTGCCAGTAGTATGGGGGTAGGGACAGATAAGGTTAAGTTCTTC.

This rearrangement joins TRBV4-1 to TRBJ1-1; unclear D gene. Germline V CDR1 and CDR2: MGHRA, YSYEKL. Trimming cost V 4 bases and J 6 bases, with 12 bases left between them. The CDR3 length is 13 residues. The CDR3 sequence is CASSLSGGPEAFF. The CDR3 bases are TGCGCCAGCAGCCTATCCGGAGGCCCTGAAGCTTTCTTT.

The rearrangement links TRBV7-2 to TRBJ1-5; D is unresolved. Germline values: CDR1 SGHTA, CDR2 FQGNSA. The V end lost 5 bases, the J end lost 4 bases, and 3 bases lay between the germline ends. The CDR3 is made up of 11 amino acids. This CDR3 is CASSLNQPQHF. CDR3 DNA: TGTGCCAGCAGCCTAAATCAGCCCCAGCATTTT. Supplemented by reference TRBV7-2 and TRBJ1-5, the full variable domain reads GAGVSQSPSNKVTEKGKDVELRCDPISGHTALYWYRQSLGQGLEFLIYFQGNSAPDKSGLPSDRFSAERTGGSVSTLTIQRTQQEDSAVYLCASSLNQPQHFGDGTRLSIL.

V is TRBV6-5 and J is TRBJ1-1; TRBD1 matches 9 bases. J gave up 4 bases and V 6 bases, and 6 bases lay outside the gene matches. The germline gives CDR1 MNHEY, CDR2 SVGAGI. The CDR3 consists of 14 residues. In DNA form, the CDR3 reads TGTGCCAGCAGGGACAGGGGAGGAAGCACTGAAGCTTTCTTT. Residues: CASRDRGGSTEAFF.

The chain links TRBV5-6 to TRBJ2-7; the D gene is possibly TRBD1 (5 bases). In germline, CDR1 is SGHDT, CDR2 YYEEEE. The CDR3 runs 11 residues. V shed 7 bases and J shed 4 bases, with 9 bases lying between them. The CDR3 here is CASGRVYEQYF. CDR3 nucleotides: TGTGCCAGCGGCAGGGTTTACGAGCAGTACTTC.

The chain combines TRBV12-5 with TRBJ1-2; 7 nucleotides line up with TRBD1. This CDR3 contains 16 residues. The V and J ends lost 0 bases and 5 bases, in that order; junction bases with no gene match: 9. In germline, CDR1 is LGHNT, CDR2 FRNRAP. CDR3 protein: CASGLVPGGGDYGYTF. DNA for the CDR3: TGTGCTAGTGGTTTGGTCCCGGGAGGGGGCGATTATGGCTACACCTTC.

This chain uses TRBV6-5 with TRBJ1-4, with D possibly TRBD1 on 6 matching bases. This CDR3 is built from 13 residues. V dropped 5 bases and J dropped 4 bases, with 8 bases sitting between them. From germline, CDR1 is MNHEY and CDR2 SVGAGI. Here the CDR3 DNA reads TGTGCCAGCAGTAAACAGGGTAATGAAAAACTGTTTTTT. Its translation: CASSKQGNEKLFF.

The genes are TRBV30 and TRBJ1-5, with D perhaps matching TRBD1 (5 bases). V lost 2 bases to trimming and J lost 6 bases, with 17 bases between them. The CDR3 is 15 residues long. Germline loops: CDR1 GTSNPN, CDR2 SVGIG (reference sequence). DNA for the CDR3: TGTGCCTGGAGTTTGGGCAGCGGGGACCCTCAGCCCCAGCATTTT. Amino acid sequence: CAWSLGSGDPQPQHF.